Listed here is a single TCR beta chain. A single count supports this clonotype. The specificity of this receptor is unknown. Base qualities are not recorded, but no much larger clone differs from it by a single base. On its own, one read is weak support. TCR beta CDR3 regions were amplified from RNA transcripts. A first-round RT-PCR of the TCR CDR3 used the HTBI primer set with the Qiagen OneStep RT-PCR kit. A second multiplex PCR round built the libraries, followed by size selection and purification. Libraries were sequenced paired-end with 100 bp reads on an Illumina HiSeq2000. On the authors' methods: SOAPnuke was used to process the raw data, with reads discarded if the reads contained adapters or uncalled bases, had a mean Phred below 15, or lacked an exact constant-primer or identifier match. COPE v1.2.5 was used to merge the high-quality paired reads, and each unique nucleotide sequence was defined as a clonotype. MiTCR v1.1 was used to align the clonotypes against IMGT TRBV, TRBD and TRBJ reference segments. The analysis included only V-J combinations with a frequency above 0.0001, which together covered more than 98% of the repertoires. The TCS score was defined as F50 (clonal expansion) divided by E x V (chaos), with BLOSUM62-based TCRdist calculated between CDR3 peptides within each V-J. Welch's t-statistics and random forest reduced fewer than 550 V-J features to about 13, which were used in a naive Bayes classifier (R e1071). TCRdb reanalyzed the raw reads on its own, using fastp at Q25 for trimming and MiXCR for clone calling, and kept in-frame beta chains. Each record represents a unique CDR3 protein, reported with the most common genes and DNA among its rows. The authors' filters were not applied to this entry. In this sample the table shows roughly 93,000 distinct CDR3 sequences, about 51% of which occur a single time. 25% to 30% of the sample goes to the ten largest clones.

This entry comes from a study of T cells in Graves' hyperthyroidism and ophthalmopathy (dated by TCRdb to about 2019). About the full investigation: Peripheral blood was sampled at the time of initial diagnosis, prior to any treatment. In several Graves' hyperthyroidism patients, the study also compared T-cell repertoires from thyroid tissue with T-cell repertoires from blood. According to the paper, TCR Vbeta CDR3 sequencing was carried out on about 140 peripheral blood samples, which came from under 50 ophthalmopathy, around 74 hyperthyroidism and roughly 17 progressor patients. Prospective prediction of ophthalmopathy was tested in an independent validation cohort of fewer than 20 hyperthyroidism patients and roughly 16 patients who later progressed to ophthalmopathy. Once sampling was done, hyperthyroidism patients were given methimazole at a starting dose of 30 mg daily, whereas ophthalmopathy patients were given high-dose intravenous methylprednisolone. A discovery cohort of about a hundred patients, about 40 with Graves' ophthalmopathy and about 60 with stable Graves' hyperthyroidism, was used to find distinguishing TCR V-J signatures. The 95 to 100 discovery patients were divided at random into training and test sets in a 7:3 ratio. Results the study describes overall, beyond this receptor: In validation, the model predicted progression to ophthalmopathy with 55% to 71% sensitivity and over 72% specificity, a median of approximately 6.7 months before onset. Most expanded thyroid clonotypes (frequency above 0.001) were also found in blood, which suggests that blood repertoires may mirror thyroid immune responses. No statistical method was used to set the sample size in advance, and investigators knew the group allocation. Ophthalmopathy was separated from stable hyperthyroidism by a 13 V-J signature model, with around 90% sensitivity and roughly 81% specificity obtained in cross-validation and 80%/75% obtained in testing.

The CDR3 sequence holds 14 residues, the cysteine and phenylalanine included. The only DNA kept is the CDR3, 42 bases in frame from the first base. At the junction V is shortened by 1 base and J by 3 bases, with 7 bases in between. CDR1 and CDR2 were assigned from the germline V gene as SGHDN and FVKESK. Graves' hyperthyroidism was defined as stable when no progression to ophthalmopathy occurred over 18 months of follow-up. Hyperthyroidism patients were newly diagnosed, had a disease duration of under 2 months, and were aged 18 to 65 years. Any patient with an uncontrolled infection, another autoimmune disease, pregnancy or lactation was excluded. Diagnoses relied on clinical symptoms, serum thyroxine and TRAb, thyroid ultrasound and orbital computed tomography. PBMCs were isolated from 10 ml of fresh peripheral blood by Ficoll-Paque density gradient centrifugation. Trizol reagent was used to extract total RNA, and RNA quality was then checked on an Agilent 2100 Bioanalyzer.

Sequencing was done on a sample of blood. This clonotype was sampled from a middle-aged woman with Graves' hyperthyroidism. The chain is encoded by TRBV14 joined to TRBJ1-5; TRBD1 is a weak D gene call, 6 bases matching. The DNA is as follows: TGTGCCAGCAGCCAAGGGGGGCCCAATCAGCCCCAGCATTTT. Its coded protein is CASSQGGPNQPQHF.